Described below is a single T cell receptor (beta chain) sequence and its context. The data belong to a study of blood T cell repertoires in COVID-19. Study-wide context: The origin of the acute and convalescent COVID-19 samples was the United States, Italy and Spain. From T cells, B-cell-depleted T cells, or PBMCs came the material, which was cDNA or gDNA.

As handled by the study authors: By means of reference gene primer amplification, nucleated cell counts were estimated. Libraries were prepared by immunoSEQ multiplex PCR; TCRdb keeps only in-frame clonotypes and omits some of them. The V and J calls and clone size come from that table; D and trimming were worked out from the DNA. The table shows more than 150,000 clones, with roughly 78% occurring only once. Trimming stripped 3 bases from V and 0 bases from J, with 10 bases between. Germline CDR1 SGHRS, CDR2 YFSETQ. The CDR3 totals 15 residues. The specimen sequenced was peripheral blood. The chain recombines TRBV5-1 with TRBJ1-3, with D unclear. This clonotype was sampled from a woman over 75 with active or convalescent COVID-19. CDR3 DNA: TGCGCCAGCAGCTGGGCTCTCGGCTCTGGAAACACCATATATTTT. It codes for CASSWALGSGNTIYF.